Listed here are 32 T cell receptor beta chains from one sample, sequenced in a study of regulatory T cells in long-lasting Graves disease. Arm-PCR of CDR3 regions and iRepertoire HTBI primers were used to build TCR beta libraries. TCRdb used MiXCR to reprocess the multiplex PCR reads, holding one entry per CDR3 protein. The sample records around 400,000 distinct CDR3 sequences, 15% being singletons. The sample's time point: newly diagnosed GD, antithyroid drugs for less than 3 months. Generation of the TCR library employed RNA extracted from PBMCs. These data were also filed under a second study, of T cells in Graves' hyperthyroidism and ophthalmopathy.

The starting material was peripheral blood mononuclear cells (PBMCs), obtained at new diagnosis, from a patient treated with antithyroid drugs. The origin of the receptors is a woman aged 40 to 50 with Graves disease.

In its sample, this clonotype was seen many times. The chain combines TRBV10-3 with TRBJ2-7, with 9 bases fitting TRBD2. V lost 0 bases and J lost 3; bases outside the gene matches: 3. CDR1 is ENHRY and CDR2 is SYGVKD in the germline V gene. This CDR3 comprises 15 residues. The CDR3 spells CAISESGGGGYEQYF. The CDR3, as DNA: TGTGCCATCAGTGAGTCGGGCGGGGGGGGCTACGAGCAGTACTTC.

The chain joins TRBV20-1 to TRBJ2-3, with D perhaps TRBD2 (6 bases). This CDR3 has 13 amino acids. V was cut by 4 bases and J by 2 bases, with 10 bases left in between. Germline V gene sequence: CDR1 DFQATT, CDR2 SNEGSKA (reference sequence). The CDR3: CSATRDFTDTQYF. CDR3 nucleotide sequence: TGCAGTGCTACCCGGGACTTCACAGATACGCAGTATTTT.

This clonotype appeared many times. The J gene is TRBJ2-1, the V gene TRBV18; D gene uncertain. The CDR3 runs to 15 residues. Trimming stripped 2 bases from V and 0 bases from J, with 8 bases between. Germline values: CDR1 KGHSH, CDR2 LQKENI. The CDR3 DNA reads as TGTGCCAGCTCACCATCGTACAGCTCCTACAATGAGCAGTTCTTC. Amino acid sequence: CASSPSYSSYNEQFF.

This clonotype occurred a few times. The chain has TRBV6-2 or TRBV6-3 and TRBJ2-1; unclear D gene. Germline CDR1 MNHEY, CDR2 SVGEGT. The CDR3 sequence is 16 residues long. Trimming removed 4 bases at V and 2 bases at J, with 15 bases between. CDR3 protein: CASSLGFRSTYNEQFF. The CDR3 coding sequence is TGTGCCAGCAGTTTAGGATTTAGAAGCACCTACAATGAGCAGTTCTTC.

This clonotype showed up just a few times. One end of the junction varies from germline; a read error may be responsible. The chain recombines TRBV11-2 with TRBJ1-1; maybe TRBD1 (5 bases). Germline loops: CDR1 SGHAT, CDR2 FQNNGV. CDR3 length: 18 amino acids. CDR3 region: CASSQAEINRYRYTEAFF. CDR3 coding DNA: TGCGCCAGCAGCCAAGCCGAAATAAACAGGTACCGATACACTGAAGCTTTCTTT.

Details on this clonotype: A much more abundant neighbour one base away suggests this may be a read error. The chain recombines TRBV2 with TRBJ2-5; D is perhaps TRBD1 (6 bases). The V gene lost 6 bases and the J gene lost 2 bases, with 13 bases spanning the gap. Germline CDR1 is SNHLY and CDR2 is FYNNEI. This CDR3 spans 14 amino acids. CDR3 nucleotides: TGTGCCAGCAGCGACCAGGACAGACAAGAGACCCAGTACTTC. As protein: CASSDQDRQETQYF.

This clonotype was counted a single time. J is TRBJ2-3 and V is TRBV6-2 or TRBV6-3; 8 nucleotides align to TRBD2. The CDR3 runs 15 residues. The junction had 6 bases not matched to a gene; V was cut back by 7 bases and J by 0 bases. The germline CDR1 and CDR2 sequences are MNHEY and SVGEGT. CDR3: CASTRSGRSTDTQYF. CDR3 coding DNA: TGTGCCAGCACCCGAAGCGGGAGAAGCACAGATACGCAGTATTTT.

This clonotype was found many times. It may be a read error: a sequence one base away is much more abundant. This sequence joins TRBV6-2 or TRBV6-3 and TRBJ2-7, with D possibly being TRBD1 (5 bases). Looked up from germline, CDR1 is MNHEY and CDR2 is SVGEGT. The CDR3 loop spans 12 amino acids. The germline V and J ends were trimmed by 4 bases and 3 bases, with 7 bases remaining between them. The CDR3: CASSSDIYEQYF. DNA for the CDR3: TGTGCCAGCAGTTCGGACATCTACGAGCAGTACTTC.

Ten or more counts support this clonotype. The CDR3 spells CSARSAGTTYEQYF. The CDR3 bases are TGCAGTGCTAGATCTGCCGGGACAACCTACGAGCAGTACTTC. The V and J genes are TRBV20-1 and TRBJ2-7, with TRBD1 as a possible D gene (6 bases). Germline V lookup: CDR1 DFQATT, CDR2 SNEGSKA (reference sequence). The length of the CDR3 is 14 residues. V lost 2 bases, J lost 2 bases, and 13 bases lay in between.

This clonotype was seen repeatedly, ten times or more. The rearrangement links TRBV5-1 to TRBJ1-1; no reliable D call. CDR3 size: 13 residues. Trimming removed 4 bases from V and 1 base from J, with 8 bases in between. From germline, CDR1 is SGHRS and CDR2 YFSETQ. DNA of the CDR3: TGCGCCAGCAGCACACAAGAGAACACTGAAGCTTTCTTT. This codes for CASSTQENTEAFF.

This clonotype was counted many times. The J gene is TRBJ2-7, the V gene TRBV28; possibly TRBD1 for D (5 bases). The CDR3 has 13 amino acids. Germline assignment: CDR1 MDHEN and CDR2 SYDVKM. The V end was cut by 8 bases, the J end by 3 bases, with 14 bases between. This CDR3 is CASGPGSSYEQYF. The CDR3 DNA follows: TGTGCCAGCGGGCCAGGGTCAAGCTACGAGCAGTACTTC.

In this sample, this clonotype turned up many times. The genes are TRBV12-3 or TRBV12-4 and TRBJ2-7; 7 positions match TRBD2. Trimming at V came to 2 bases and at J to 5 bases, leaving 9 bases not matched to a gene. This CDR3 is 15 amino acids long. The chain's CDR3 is CASSLSGGRGNEQYF. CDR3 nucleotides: TGTGCCAGCAGTTTATCTGGCGGGAGAGGCAACGAGCAGTACTTC.

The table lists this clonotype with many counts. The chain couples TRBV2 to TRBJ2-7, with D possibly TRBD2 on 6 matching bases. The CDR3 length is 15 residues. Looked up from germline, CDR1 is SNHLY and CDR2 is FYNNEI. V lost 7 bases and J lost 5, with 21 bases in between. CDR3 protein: CASNPETRVVHEQYF. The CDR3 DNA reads TGTGCCAGCAATCCGGAGACTAGAGTGGTTCACGAGCAGTACTTC. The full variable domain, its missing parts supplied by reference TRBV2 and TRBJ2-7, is EPEVTQTPSHQVTQMGQEVILRCVPISNHLYFYWYRQILGQKVEFLVSFYNNEISEKSEIFDDQFSVERPDGSNFTLKIRSTKLEDSAMYFCASNPETRVVHEQYFGPGTRLTVT.

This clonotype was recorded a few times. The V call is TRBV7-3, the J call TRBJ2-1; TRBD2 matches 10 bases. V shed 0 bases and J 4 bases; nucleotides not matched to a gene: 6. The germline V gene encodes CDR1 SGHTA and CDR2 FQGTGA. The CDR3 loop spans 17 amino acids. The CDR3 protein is CASSLTGGTSAYNEQFF. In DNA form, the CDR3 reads TGTGCCAGCAGCTTAACGGGGGGGACTAGCGCGTACAATGAGCAGTTCTTC.

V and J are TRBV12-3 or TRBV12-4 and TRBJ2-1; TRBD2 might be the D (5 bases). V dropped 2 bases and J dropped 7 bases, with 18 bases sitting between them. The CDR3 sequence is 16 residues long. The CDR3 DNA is TGTGCCAGCAGTTTAAAGCATTCCGCGGGCGTGAATGAGCAGTTCTTC. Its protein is CASSLKHSAGVNEQFF.

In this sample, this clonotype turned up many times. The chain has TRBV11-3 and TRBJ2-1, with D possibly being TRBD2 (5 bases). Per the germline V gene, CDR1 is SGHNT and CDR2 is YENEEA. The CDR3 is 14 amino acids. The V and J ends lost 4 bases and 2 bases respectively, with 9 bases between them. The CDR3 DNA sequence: TGTGCCAGCAGCTACTACGGGGCCTACAATGAGCAGTTCTTC. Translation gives CASSYYGAYNEQFF. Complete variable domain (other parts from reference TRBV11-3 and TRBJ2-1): EAGVVQSPRYKIIEKKQPVAFWCNPISGHNTLYWYLQNLGQGPELLIRYENEEAVDDSQLPKDRFSAERLKGVDSTLKIQPAELGDSAVYLCASSYYGAYNEQFFGPGTRLTVL.

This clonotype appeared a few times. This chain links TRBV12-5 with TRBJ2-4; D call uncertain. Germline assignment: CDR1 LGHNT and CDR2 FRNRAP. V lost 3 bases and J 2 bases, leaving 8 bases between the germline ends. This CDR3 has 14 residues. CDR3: CASGLSLTKNIQYF. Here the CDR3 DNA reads TGTGCTAGTGGTTTATCCCTGACCAAAAACATTCAGTACTTC.

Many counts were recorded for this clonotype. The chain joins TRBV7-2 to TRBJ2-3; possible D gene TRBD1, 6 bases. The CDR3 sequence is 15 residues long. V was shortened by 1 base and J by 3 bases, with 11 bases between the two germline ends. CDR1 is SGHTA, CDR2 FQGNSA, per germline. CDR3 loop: CASSLDRGQTDTQYF. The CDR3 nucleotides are TGTGCCAGCAGCTTAGATCGGGGACAAACAGATACGCAGTATTTT.

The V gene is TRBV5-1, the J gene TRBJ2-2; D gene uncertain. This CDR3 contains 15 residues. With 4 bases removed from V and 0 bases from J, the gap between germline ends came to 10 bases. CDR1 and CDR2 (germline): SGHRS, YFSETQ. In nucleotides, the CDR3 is TGCGCCAGCAGCCCAATACACGCGAACACCGGGGAGCTGTTTTTT. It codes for CASSPIHANTGELFF.

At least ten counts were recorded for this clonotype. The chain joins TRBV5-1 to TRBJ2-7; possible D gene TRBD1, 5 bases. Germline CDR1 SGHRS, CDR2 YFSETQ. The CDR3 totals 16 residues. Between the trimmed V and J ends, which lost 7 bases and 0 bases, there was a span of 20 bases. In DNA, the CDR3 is TGCGCCAGCTCCCCTCTTACAGGCGTCAGCTCCTACGAGCAGTACTTC. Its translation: CASSPLTGVSSYEQYF.

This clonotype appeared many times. The CDR3 sequence: CASRQGADTQYF. The CDR3 region has the DNA TGTGCCAGCCGCCAGGGTGCTGATACGCAGTATTTT. This chain joins TRBV2 and TRBJ2-3; tentatively, D is TRBD1 (5 bases). V lost 8 bases, J lost 6 bases, and 12 bases lay in between. CDR1 and CDR2 from the germline V gene are SNHLY and FYNNEI. CDR3 length: 12 amino acids.

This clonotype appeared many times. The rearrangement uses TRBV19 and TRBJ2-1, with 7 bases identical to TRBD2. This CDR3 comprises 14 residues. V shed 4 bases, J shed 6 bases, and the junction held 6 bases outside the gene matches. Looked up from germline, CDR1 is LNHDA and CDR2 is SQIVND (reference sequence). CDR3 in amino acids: CASSKPGLPNEQFF. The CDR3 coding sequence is TGTGCCAGTAGTAAACCGGGACTACCCAATGAGCAGTTCTTC.

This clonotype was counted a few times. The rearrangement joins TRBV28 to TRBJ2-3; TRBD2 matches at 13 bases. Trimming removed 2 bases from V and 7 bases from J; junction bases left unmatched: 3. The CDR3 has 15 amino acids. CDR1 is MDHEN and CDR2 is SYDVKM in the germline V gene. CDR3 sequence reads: CASSLGLAGDNTQYF. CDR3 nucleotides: TGTGCCAGCAGTTTAGGACTAGCGGGAGACAATACGCAGTATTTT.

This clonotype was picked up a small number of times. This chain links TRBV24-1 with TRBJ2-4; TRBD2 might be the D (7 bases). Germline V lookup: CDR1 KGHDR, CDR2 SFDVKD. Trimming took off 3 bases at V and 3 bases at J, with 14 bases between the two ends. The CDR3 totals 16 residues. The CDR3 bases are TGTGCCACCAGTGATCCGCGGGGGCGCGGCAAAAACATTCAGTACTTC. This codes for CATSDPRGRGKNIQYF.

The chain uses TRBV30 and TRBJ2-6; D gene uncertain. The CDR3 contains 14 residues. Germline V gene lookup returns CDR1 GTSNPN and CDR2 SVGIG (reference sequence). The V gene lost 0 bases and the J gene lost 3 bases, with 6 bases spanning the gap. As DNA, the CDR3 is TGTGCCTGGAGTGTACGGGTTGGGGCCAACGTCCTGACTTTC. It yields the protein CAWSVRVGANVLTF.

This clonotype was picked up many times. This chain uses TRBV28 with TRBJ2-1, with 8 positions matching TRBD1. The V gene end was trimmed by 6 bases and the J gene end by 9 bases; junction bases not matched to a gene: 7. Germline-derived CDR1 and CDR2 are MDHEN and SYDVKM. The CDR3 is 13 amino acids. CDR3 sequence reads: CASSWTGLGEQFF. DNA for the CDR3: TGTGCCAGCAGCTGGACAGGGTTGGGTGAGCAGTTCTTC. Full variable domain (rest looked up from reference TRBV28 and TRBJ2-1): DVKVTQSSRYLVKRTGEKVFLECVQDMDHENMFWYRQDPGLGLRLIYFSYDVKMKEKGDIPEGYSVSREKKERFSLILESASTNQTSMYLCASSWTGLGEQFFGPGTRLTVL.

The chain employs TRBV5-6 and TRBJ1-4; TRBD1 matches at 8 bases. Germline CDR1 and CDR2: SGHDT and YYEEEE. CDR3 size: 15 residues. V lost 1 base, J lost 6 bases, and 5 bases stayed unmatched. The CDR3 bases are TGTGCCAGCAGCTTGTGGCCGGACAGGGATGAAAAACTGTTTTTT. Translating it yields CASSLWPDRDEKLFF.

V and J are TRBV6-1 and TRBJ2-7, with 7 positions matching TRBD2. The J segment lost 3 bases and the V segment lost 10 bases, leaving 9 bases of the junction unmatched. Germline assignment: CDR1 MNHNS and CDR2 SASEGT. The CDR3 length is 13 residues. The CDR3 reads CATCGSPYYEQYF. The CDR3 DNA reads TGTGCCACTTGCGGGAGCCCCTACTACGAGCAGTACTTC.

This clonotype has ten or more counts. The CDR3 nucleotides are TGTGCCAGCAGTTTATCGTACTTTTTGACCTCAGACAGTGCTGGAGAGCAGTACTTC. Amino acid sequence: CASSLSYFLTSDSAGEQYF. The chain combines TRBV27 with TRBJ2-7; D possibly corresponds to TRBD1 (5 bases). Germline V gives CDR1 MNHEY, CDR2 SMNVEV (reference sequence). The CDR3 spans 19 residues. Deletions cut 0 bases from V and 7 bases from J, with 28 bases between.

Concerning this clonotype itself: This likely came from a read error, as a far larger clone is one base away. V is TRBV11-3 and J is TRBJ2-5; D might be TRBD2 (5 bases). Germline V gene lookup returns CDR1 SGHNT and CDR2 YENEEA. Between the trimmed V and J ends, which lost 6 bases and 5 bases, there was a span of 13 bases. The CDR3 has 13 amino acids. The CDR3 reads CASSLWERETQYF. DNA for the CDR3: TGTGCCAGCAGTTTATGGGAGAGGGAGACCCAGTACTTC.

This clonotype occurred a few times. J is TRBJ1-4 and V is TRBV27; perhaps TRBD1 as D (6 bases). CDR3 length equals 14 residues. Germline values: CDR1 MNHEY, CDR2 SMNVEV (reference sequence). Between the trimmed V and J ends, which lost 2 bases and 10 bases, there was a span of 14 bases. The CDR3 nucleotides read TGTGCCAGCAGTTTAGAACAGCAAGGGGGAAAACTGTTTTTT. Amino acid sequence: CASSLEQQGGKLFF.

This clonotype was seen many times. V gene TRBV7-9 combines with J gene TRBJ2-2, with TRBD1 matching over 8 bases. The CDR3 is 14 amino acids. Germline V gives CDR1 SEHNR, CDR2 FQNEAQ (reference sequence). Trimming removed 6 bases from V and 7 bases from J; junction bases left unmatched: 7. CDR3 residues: CASRQGQGNGELFF. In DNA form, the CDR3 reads TGTGCCAGCAGACAAGGACAGGGCAACGGGGAGCTGTTTTTT.